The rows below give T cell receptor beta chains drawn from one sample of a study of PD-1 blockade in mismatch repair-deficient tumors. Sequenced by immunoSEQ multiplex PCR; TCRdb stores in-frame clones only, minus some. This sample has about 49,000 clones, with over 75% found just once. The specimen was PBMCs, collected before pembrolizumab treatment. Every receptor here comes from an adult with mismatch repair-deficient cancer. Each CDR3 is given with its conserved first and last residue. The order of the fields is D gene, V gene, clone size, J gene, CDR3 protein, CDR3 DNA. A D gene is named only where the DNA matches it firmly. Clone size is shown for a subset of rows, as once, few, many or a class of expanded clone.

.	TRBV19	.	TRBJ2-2	CASNLRGSGELFF	TGTGCCAGTAATCTGAGGGGGTCCGGGGAGCTGTTTTTT
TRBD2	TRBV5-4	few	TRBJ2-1	CASSLAGGVYNEQFF	TGTGCCAGCAGCCTGGCGGGAGGGGTATACAATGAGCAGTTCTTC
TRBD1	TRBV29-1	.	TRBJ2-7	CSVVGGDRGSYEQYF	TGCAGCGTTGTTGGGGGGGACAGGGGCTCCTACGAGCAGTACTTC
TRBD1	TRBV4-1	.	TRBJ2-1	CASSQSGTGNNEQFF	TGCGCCAGCAGCCAATCCGGGACAGGGAATAATGAGCAGTTCTTC
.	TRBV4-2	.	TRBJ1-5	CASADGRNQPQHF	TGTGCCAGCGCGGACGGACGCAATCAGCCCCAGCATTTT
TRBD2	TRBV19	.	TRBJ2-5	CASSPSRGVEETQYF	TGTGCCAGTAGTCCCAGCCGGGGGGTCGAAGAGACCCAGTACTTC
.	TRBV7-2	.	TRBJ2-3	CASSLSAGAPGTQYF	TGTGCCAGCAGCTTATCCGCGGGGGCCCCTGGAACGCAGTATTTT
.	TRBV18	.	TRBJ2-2	CASSPTQTNTGELFF	TGTGCCAGCTCACCAACGCAGACGAACACCGGGGAGCTGTTTTTT
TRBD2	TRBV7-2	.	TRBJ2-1	CASRALRTSGRQNEQFF	TGTGCCAGCAGAGCCTTACGGACTAGCGGGAGACAAAATGAGCAGTTCTTC
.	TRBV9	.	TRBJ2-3	CASSVVEGDTDTQYF	TGTGCCAGCAGCGTAGTGGAGGGGGACACAGATACGCAGTATTTT
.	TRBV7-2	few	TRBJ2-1	CASSSLYAGSYNEQFF	TGTGCCAGCAGCTCCCTCTATGCGGGGAGCTACAATGAGCAGTTCTTC
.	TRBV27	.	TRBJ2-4	CASSLTLAKNIQYF	TGTGCCAGCAGTTTAACCTTAGCCAAAAACATTCAGTACTTC
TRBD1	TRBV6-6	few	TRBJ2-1	CASSYGQGSNEQFF	TGTGCCAGCAGTTACGGACAGGGTTCAAATGAGCAGTTCTTC
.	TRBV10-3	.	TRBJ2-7	CAIRVGAGPTYEQYF	TGTGCCATCAGAGTCGGGGCAGGACCTACCTACGAGCAGTACTTC
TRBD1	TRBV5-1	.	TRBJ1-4	CASSIKPGQGEEKLFF	TGCGCCAGCAGCATAAAGCCGGGACAGGGGGAAGAAAAACTGTTTTTT
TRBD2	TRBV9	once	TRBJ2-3	CASSPGGAGGEDTQYF	TGTGCCAGCAGCCCCGGAGGAGCGGGAGGAGAGGATACGCAGTATTTT
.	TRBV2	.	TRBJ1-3	CASSVTGLGNTIYF	TGTGCCAGCAGTGTAACAGGGCTGGGAAACACCATATATTTT
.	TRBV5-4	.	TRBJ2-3	CASSLAVGSTDTQYF	TGTGCCAGCAGCTTGGCCGTTGGGAGTACAGATACGCAGTATTTT
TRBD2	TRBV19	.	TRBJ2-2	CASSRRGVDTGELFF	TGTGCCAGTAGTCGGCGGGGGGTAGACACCGGGGAGCTGTTTTTT
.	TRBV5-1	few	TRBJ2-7	CASSLKGGSYEQYF	TGCGCCAGCAGCTTGAAAGGCGGCTCCTACGAGCAGTACTTC
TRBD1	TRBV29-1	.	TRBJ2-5	CSVRQGAGETQYF	TGCAGCGTCCGGCAGGGGGCAGGAGAGACCCAGTACTTC
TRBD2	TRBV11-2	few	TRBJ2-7	CASSLASGRSYEQYF	TGTGCCAGCAGCTTAGCTAGCGGGAGGTCTTACGAGCAGTACTTC
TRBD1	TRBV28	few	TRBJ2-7	CASSKGQGPPYEQYF	TGTGCCAGCAGCAAAGGACAGGGGCCCCCCTACGAGCAGTACTTC
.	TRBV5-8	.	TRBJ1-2	CATFGQRVYGYTF	TGTGCCACCTTCGGACAGAGGGTCTATGGCTACACCTTC
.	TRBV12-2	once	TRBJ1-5	CASRLRGRGDRALDQPQHF	TGTGCAAGTCGCTTACGGGGGCGGGGGGACAGGGCACTTGATCAGCCCCAGCATTTT
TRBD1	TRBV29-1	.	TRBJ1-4	CSVPGQGAEKLFF	TGCAGCGTCCCGGGACAGGGCGCTGAAAAACTGTTTTTT
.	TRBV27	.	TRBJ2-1	CASSWAGDNYNEQFF	TGTGCCAGCAGTTGGGCCGGGGACAATTACAATGAGCAGTTCTTC
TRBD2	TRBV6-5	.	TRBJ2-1	CASSPTRERGEQFF	TGTGCCAGCAGTCCGACTCGGGAGCGGGGTGAGCAGTTCTTC
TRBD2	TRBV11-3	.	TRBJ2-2	CASSLRTWREGKTGELFF	TGTGCCAGCAGCTTAAGAACTTGGAGGGAGGGGAAAACCGGGGAGCTGTTTTTT
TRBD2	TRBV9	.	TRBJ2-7	CASSLGLDGPYEQYF	TGTGCCAGCAGCCTCGGACTAGATGGTCCCTACGAGCAGTACTTC
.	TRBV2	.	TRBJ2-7	CASSVDSSSYEQYF	TGTGCCAGCAGTGTTGACTCGTCCTCCTACGAGCAGTACTTC
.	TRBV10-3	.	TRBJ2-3	CAITDVFGTDTQYF	TGTGCCATCACCGACGTATTTGGCACAGATACGCAGTATTTT
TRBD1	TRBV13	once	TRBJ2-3	CASRLRGPAFTDTQYF	TGTGCCAGCAGACTGAGGGGGCCGGCCTTTACAGATACGCAGTATTTT
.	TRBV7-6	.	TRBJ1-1	CASSYRQNTEAFF	TGTGCCAGCAGTTACAGACAGAACACTGAAGCTTTCTTT
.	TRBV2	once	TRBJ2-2	CATEGTGRRTGELFF	TGTGCCACAGAGGGGACGGGACGTCGCACCGGGGAGCTGTTTTTT
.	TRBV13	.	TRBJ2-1	CASSRGAGLTYNEQFF	TGTGCCAGCAGTCGGGGGGCGGGACTAACCTACAATGAGCAGTTCTTC
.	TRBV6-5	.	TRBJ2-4	CASSYDRKNIQYF	TGTGCCAGCAGTTACGACAGGAAAAACATTCAGTACTTC
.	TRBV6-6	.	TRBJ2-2	CASRRDTGELFF	TGTGCCAGCAGAAGGGATACCGGGGAGCTGTTTTTT
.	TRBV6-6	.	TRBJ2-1	CASIYRGGGNEQFF	TGTGCCAGCATATATCGAGGAGGAGGTAATGAGCAGTTCTTC
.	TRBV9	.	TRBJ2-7	CASSVAGIWGHQSSYEQYF	TGTGCCAGCAGCGTAGCTGGTATCTGGGGACACCAGAGCTCCTACGAGCAGTACTTC
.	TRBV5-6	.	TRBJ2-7	CASSPSPGLAYEQYF	TGTGCCAGCAGCCCTTCGCCAGGGTTAGCCTACGAGCAGTACTTC
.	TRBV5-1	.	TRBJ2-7	CASSLGDGGNSAAEQYF	TGCGCCAGCAGTTTAGGGGACGGGGGAAATAGTGCGGCCGAGCAGTACTTC
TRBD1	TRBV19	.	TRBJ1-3	CASREGAMGNTIYF	TGTGCCAGTAGGGAGGGGGCTATGGGAAACACCATATATTTT
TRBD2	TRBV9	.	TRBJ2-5	CASSTPAGGHLTGETQYF	TGTGCCAGCAGCACCCCAGCGGGAGGACATCTAACGGGAGAGACCCAGTACTTC
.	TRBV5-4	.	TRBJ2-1	CASSLVADNEQFF	TGTGCCAGCAGCTTGGTAGCGGACAATGAGCAGTTCTTC
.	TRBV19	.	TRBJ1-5	CASSISGPSNQPQHF	TGTGCCAGTAGTATTTCAGGCCCAAGCAATCAGCCCCAGCATTTT
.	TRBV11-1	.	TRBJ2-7	CASSLGEDYEQYF	TGTGCCAGCAGCTTAGGCGAGGACTACGAGCAGTACTTC
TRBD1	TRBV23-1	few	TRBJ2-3	CASSHPWDRVTDTQYF	TGCGCCAGCAGTCACCCTTGGGACAGGGTAACAGATACGCAGTATTTT
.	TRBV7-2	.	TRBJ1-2	CASSYSGSDGYTF	TGTGCCAGCAGCTATTCAGGTTCAGATGGCTACACCTTC
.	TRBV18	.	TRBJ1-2	CASSPGDNYGYTF	TGTGCCAGCTCACCAGGGGATAACTATGGCTACACCTTC
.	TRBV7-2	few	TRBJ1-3	CASSSPGPAGNTIYF	TGTGCCAGCAGTTCACCAGGGCCAGCTGGAAACACCATATATTTT
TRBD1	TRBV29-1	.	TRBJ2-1	CSISWTGGHEQFF	TGCAGTATATCCTGGACAGGGGGCCATGAGCAGTTCTTC
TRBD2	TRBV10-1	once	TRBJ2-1	CATGTSGEWGQFF	TGCGCCACTGGGACTAGCGGGGAATGGGGGCAGTTCTTC
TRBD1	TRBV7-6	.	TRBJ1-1	CASSSGQGKNTEAFF	TGTGCCAGCAGCTCGGGACAGGGGAAGAACACTGAAGCTTTCTTT
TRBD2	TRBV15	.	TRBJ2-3	CATSGTLGRASDTQYF	TGTGCCACCAGCGGGACTCTGGGGAGGGCCTCAGATACGCAGTATTTT
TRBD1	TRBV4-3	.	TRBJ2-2	CASSQEVSGQGSGELFF	TGCGCCAGCAGCCAAGAAGTTAGTGGACAGGGCTCCGGGGAGCTGTTTTTT
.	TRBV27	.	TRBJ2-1	CASSLSGQGNEQFF	TGTGCCAGCAGTTTATCGGGCCAGGGGAATGAGCAGTTCTTC
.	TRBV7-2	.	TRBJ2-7	CASSLGPPIRNEQYF	TGTGCCAGCAGCTTAGGTCCCCCGATTAGGAACGAGCAGTACTTC